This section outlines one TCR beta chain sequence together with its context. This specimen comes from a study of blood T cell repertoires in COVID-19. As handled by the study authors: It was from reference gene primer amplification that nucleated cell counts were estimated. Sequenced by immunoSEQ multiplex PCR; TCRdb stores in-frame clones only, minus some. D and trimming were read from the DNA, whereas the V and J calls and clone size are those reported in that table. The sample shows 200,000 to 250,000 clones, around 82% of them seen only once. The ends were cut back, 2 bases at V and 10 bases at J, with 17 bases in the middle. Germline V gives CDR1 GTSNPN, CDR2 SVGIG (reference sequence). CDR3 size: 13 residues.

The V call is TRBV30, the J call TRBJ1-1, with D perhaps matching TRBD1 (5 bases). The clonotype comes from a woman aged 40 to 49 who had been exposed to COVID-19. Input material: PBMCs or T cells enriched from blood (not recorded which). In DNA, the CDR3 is TGTGCCTGGAGTATAAACACGGGGGTGGTAGCTTTCTTT. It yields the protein CAWSINTGVVAFF.